This entry lists 18 T cell receptor beta chains sequenced from one sample in a study of cytomegalovirus exposure and HLA in healthy donors (dated by TCRdb to the late 2010s). The protocol used for the library was the immunoSEQ multiplex PCR assay. The multiplex PCR relied on a mix of 60 forward primers for TCR Vbeta segments and 13 reverse primers for TCR Jbeta segments. The source is immuneACCESS, and TCRdb retained only in-frame sequences with V and J called. Part of the clones is not carried over; for the studies checked, unresolved V genes explain less than half of this, and the remainder is unexplained. Present in this sample are some 150,000 clones, about two thirds of which were seen just once. The leading ten clones occupy roughly 2% of the sample. Sequencing was done on a sample of PBMCs. The receptors derive from a woman aged 55-69 years in good health and CMV-seropositive.

Comment on this clone: Germline and junction disagree at one end, which may indicate a read error. The genes are TRBV7-7 and TRBJ2-7, with 8 nucleotides matching TRBD1. Germline loops: CDR1 SSHAT, CDR2 FNYEAQ (reference sequence). This CDR3 is 15 amino acids long. The CDR3 region has the DNA TGTGCTAGCAGCCCTATGGCAGGGGGCTTGTACGAGCAGTACTTC. The encoded protein is CASSPMAGGLYEQYF. The full variable domain, in which reference TRBV7-7 and TRBJ2-7 provide the parts outside the CDR3, is GAGVSQSPRYKVTKRGQDVTLRCDPISSHATLYWYQQALGQGPEFLTYFNYEAQPDKSGLPSDRFSAERPEGSISTLTIQRTEQRDSAMYRCASSPMAGGLYEQYFGPGTRLTVT.

The rearrangement links TRBV28 to TRBJ1-5, with 7 bases identical to TRBD1. V trimming: 4 bases; J trimming: 4 bases; junction bases outside the gene matches: 4. Germline CDR1 MDHEN, CDR2 SYDVKM. The CDR3 sequence is 14 residues long. For the CDR3, the DNA is TGTGCCAGCAGTTCGACAGGGAAGAATCAGCCCCAGCATTTT. Translating it yields CASSSTGKNQPQHF.

CDR3 region: CASSEETSGYNEQFF. The CDR3 DNA is TGTGCCAGCAGTGAAGAAACTAGCGGTTACAATGAGCAGTTCTTC. The chain employs TRBV6-1 and TRBJ2-1; 8 bases agree with TRBD2. Per germline, CDR1 MNHNS and CDR2 SASEGT. This CDR3 contains 15 residues. The junction had 3 bases not matched to a gene; V was cut back by 1 base and J by 4 bases.

This chain connects TRBV9 to TRBJ1-5; D not resolved. The CDR3 sequence is 14 residues long. V lost 4 bases to trimming and J lost 2 bases, with 10 bases between them. The germline gives CDR1 SGDLS, CDR2 YYNGEE. The CDR3 reads CASSFEGGNQPQHF. DNA for the CDR3: TGTGCCAGCAGCTTCGAGGGTGGCAATCAGCCCCAGCATTTT.

The gene calls are TRBV28 and TRBJ2-6, with a weak D call TRBD2 (6 bases). The germline V gene encodes CDR1 MDHEN and CDR2 SYDVKM. CDR3 length: 18 residues. V was pared by 1 base and J by 4 bases, with 17 bases between. DNA for the CDR3: TGTGCCAGCAGTTTATCAGCGGGCGTAAGGGCAGGGGCCAACGTCCTGACTTTC. The encoded protein is CASSLSAGVRAGANVLTF.

This clone was observed a single time. CDR3 loop: CASSRGRDAEAFF. In DNA form, the CDR3 reads TGTGCCAGCAGCCGCGGGCGGGACGCTGAAGCTTTCTTT. V is TRBV7-3 and J is TRBJ1-1; TRBD1 might be the D (5 bases). The CDR3 has 13 residues. The V end was cut by 5 bases, the J end by 6 bases, with 13 bases between. Germline CDR1 and CDR2: SGHTA and FQGTGA.

V usage is TRBV28 and J usage is TRBJ1-5; 10 nucleotides align to TRBD1. V dropped 10 bases and J dropped 6; count of bases not matched to a gene: 9. The CDR3 spans 14 residues. Germline V gene data show CDR1 as MDHEN and CDR2 as SYDVKM. CDR3 coding DNA: TGTGCCACTCTAATGGGGACAGGGGTTCAGCCCCAGCATTTT. Translation gives CATLMGTGVQPQHF.

The chain uses TRBV29-1 and TRBJ1-1; possible D gene TRBD1, 5 bases. The CDR3 is 13 residues long. The V end lost 8 bases, the J end lost 1 base, and 14 bases lay between the germline ends. Per the germline V gene, CDR1 is SQVTM and CDR2 is ANQGSEA. The CDR3 region has the DNA TGCAGCTCTTGGACACCTTCGAACACTGAAGCTTTCTTT. Residues: CSSWTPSNTEAFF.

The J gene is TRBJ2-7, the V gene TRBV5-4; TRBD2 aligns across 10 bases. CDR1 SGHNT and CDR2 YYREEE come from the germline V gene (reference sequence). V shed 4 bases, J shed 5 bases, and the junction held 9 bases outside the gene matches. The CDR3 totals 15 residues. In DNA form, the CDR3 reads TGTGCCAGCAGCGTGGGGGCTAGCGGGAGTAACGAGCAGTACTTC. Residues: CASSVGASGSNEQYF.

This clone was detected only once. The chain carries TRBV6-4 and TRBJ2-3, with TRBD2 matching over 7 bases. CDR1 and CDR2 (germline): MRHNA, SNTAGT. V lost 5 bases to trimming and J lost 1 base; unmatched junction nucleotides: 6. The CDR3 consists of 15 residues. The CDR3 protein is CASSKLASGTDTQYF. Written as DNA, the CDR3 is TGTGCCAGCAGTAAACTAGCGTCGGGCACAGATACGCAGTATTTT.

This chain uses TRBV7-3 with TRBJ1-5; tentative D call: TRBD1 (6 bases). Trimming cost V 9 bases and J 7 bases, with 13 bases left between them. The CDR3 runs to 12 residues. The germline V gene encodes CDR1 SGHTA and CDR2 FQGTGA. Here the CDR3 DNA reads TGTGCCAGAGGGGGGGTCTCCCAGCCCCAGCATTTT. Its protein product is CARGGVSQPQHF.

This rearrangement joins TRBV6-5 to TRBJ2-7, with 7 bases fitting TRBD2. J was trimmed by 3 bases and V by 1 base; bases with no gene match: 6. CDR1 is MNHEY, CDR2 SVGAGI, per germline. The CDR3 totals 15 residues. For the CDR3, the DNA is TGTGCCAGCAGTTACTTTGCGGGAGTAAACTACGAGCAGTACTTC. Translated: CASSYFAGVNYEQYF.

The chain combines TRBV2 with TRBJ2-7, with 9 bases that match TRBD2. Trimming cost V 6 bases and J 1 base; bases outside gene matches: 4. The CDR3 covers 14 residues. Germline values: CDR1 SNHLY, CDR2 FYNNEI. CDR3 nucleotide sequence: TGTGCCAGCAGGAAGGCGGGAGGGTCCTACGAGCAGTACTTC. This translates into CASRKAGGSYEQYF.

This rearrangement joins TRBV7-2 to TRBJ2-3, with 7 bases lining up with TRBD2. CDR1 is SGHTA, CDR2 FQGNSA, per germline. The CDR3 is 16 residues long. After removal of 3 bases from V and 3 bases from J, the junction contained 9 bases not matched to a gene. Here the CDR3 reads CASSFRLARGTDTQYF. CDR3 DNA: TGTGCCAGCAGCTTCCGACTAGCCAGAGGGACAGATACGCAGTATTTT.

The CDR3 coding sequence is TGTGCCAGCAGCCCCGGACAGGGAGAAGCAGATACGCAGTATTTT. It codes for CASSPGQGEADTQYF. The chain has TRBV7-3 and TRBJ2-3, with 8 bases matching TRBD1. There are 15 residues in the CDR3. With 5 bases clipped from V and 4 bases from J, the junction kept 8 bases outside the gene matches. Germline V gene sequence: CDR1 SGHTA, CDR2 FQGTGA.

DNA of the CDR3: TGTGCCAGCAGTTTAAGGGAGCCCTACGAGCAGTACTTC. Amino acids: CASSLREPYEQYF. The rearrangement uses TRBV27 and TRBJ2-7, with D maybe TRBD2 (5 bases). Germline loops: CDR1 MNHEY, CDR2 SMNVEV (reference sequence). V was clipped by 2 bases and J by 2 bases, with 7 bases between them. This CDR3 is built from 13 residues.

The V gene is TRBV7-8, the J gene TRBJ1-2; tentative D call: TRBD1 (5 bases). V was shortened by 7 bases and J by 8 bases, with 17 bases between the two germline ends. The CDR3 length is 13 residues. Germline CDR1 is SGHVS and CDR2 is FQNEAQ. The CDR3 loop reads CASKGLLKGGYTF. The CDR3, as DNA: TGTGCCAGCAAGGGTCTACTGAAGGGGGGCTACACCTTC.

The rearrangement uses TRBV25-1 and TRBJ1-2; no reliable D call. Germline V gives CDR1 MGHDK, CDR2 SYGVNS. This CDR3 has 14 residues. The V end lost 7 bases, the J end lost 7 bases, and 19 bases lay between the germline ends. In nucleotides, the CDR3 is TGTGCCAGCACCGACGGCTTATTGGGAGCTGGCTACACCTTC. Its protein is CASTDGLLGAGYTF.